Described below is a single T cell receptor (beta chain) sequence and its context. Antigen: not known. Trimming stripped 2 bases from V and 1 base from J, with 3 bases between. The CDR3 extends over 12 amino acids. The germline CDR1 and CDR2 sequences are SGHNT and YYREEE (reference sequence). The data were taken from a study of T cell responses to AZD1222 COVID-19 vaccine. Study-level points and caveats: Among spike-specific TCRs, nearly half reportedly target unmutated variant regions. A mostly white British donor set with more females was recruited, and clonal diversity was possibly underestimated.

Sequencing was performed with immunoSEQ multiplex PCR; in TCRdb, only in-frame clones are kept and a portion is missing. The sample has 190,000 or so clones, more than 85% seen once. The chain combines TRBV5-4 with TRBJ1-1, with D unresolved. This specimen was peripheral blood, taken 28 days after the second AZD1222 dose. This clonotype was obtained from an adult who received the AZD1222 COVID-19 vaccine. DNA for the CDR3: TGTGCCAGCAGCTTAAAGAACACTGAAGCTTTCTTT. Translating it yields CASSLKNTEAFF.